Described below is a single T cell receptor (beta chain) sequence and its context. Its antigen is currently unknown. Germline CDR1 reads MNHEY; CDR2 reads SMNVEV (reference sequence). CDR3 length: 14 amino acids. 13 Jbeta primers and 60 Vbeta primers were used for the PCR. Assay: immunoSEQ multiplex PCR; the TCRdb copy retains only in-frame clones and omits some. The sample lists 130,000 or so clones; around 86% were seen once. The source of the sample is a study of cytomegalovirus exposure and HLA in healthy donors. Whole-study findings and limits: TCR beta chains associated with HLA were, in a later analysis, more clonally expanded than equally common others.

The sequenced material came from PBMCs. This chain links TRBV27 with TRBJ2-5, with a tentative D call TRBD1 (6 bases). TRBJ2-7 explains the end of the DNA better; the J call may be wrong. This TCR was recovered from a woman between 35 and 50 years old in good health and CMV-seronegative. The CDR3 DNA follows: TGTGCCAGCAGTGGGGGCAGGGCTTCCTACGAGCAGTACTTC. Translating it yields CASSGGRASYEQYF.